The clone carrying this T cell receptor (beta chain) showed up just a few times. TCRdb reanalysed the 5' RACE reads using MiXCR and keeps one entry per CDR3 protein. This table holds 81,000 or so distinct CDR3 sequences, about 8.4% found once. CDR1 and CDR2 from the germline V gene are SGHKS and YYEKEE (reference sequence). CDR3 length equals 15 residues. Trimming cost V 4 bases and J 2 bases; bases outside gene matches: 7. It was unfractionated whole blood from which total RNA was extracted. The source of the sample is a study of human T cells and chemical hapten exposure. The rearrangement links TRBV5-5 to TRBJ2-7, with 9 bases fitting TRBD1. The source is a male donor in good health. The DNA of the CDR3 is TGTGCCAGCAGCACGGGACAGGGTTCTCCCTACGAGCAGTACTTC. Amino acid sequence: CASSTGQGSPYEQYF.